This TCR beta chain was recorded in a study of regulatory T cells in long-lasting Graves disease. Study-wide context: Over-5-year antithyroid drug use with positive TSH receptor antibodies defined persistent Graves' disease in the study. Notes on the study in general: Less diverse TCR repertoires were seen in persistent Graves' patients than in newly diagnosed ones.

This clonotype was detected only a few times. Its antigen remains unknown. Building of the TCR beta libraries involved iRepertoire HTBI primers and Arm-PCR of CDR3 regions. Authors' processing steps: Sequenced samples collectively carried approximately 58 TRBV and 11 to 15 TRBJ segments. TCRdb fed the multiplex PCR reads into MiXCR, producing one record per CDR3 protein. The V and J calls and clone size are TCRdb's, not the authors'. The repertoire holds about 460,000 distinct CDR3 sequences, with around a fifth as singletons. Time point reported: persistent/refractory GD, antithyroid drugs over 5 years with positive TRAb. Researchers made the TCR library from RNA that was extracted from PBMCs. The receptor was derived from a female donor with Graves disease. The source material was peripheral blood mononuclear cells (PBMCs), sampled when the disease was refractory, from a patient treated with antithyroid drugs.

In nucleotides, the CDR3 is TGTGCCAGCAGGAACAGGGGGCTTGGCTACAATGAGCAGTTCTTC. It codes for CASRNRGLGYNEQFF. The gene calls are TRBV2 and TRBJ2-1, with 9 bases that match TRBD1. The CDR3 sequence is 15 residues long. Trimming cost V 6 bases and J 3 bases; bases outside gene matches: 6. Germline V CDR1 and CDR2: SNHLY, FYNNEI.